The 19 T cell receptor beta chains below were found in one sample sequenced in a study of T cell responses to AZD1222 COVID-19 vaccine. TCRdb's copy holds only in-frame clones and misses some; the assay was immunoSEQ multiplex PCR. The sample lists about 79,000 clones; about 84% were seen once. The sequencing used peripheral blood, collected on day 0 of AZD1222 vaccination. These receptors were obtained from an adult in good health.

This rearrangement joins TRBV19 to TRBJ1-3, with 8 bases identical to TRBD1. The V gene's germline CDR1 is LNHDA and CDR2 SQIVND (reference sequence). The CDR3 covers 16 residues. J gave up 2 bases and V 3 bases, and 6 bases lay outside the gene matches. CDR3 residues: CASSIDRGRAGNTIYF. CDR3 DNA sequence: TGTGCCAGTAGTATCGACAGGGGACGAGCTGGAAACACCATATATTTT. Supplemented by reference TRBV19 and TRBJ1-3, the full variable domain reads DGGITQSPKYLFRKEGQNVTLSCEQNLNHDAMYWYRQDPGQGLRLIYYSQIVNDFQKGDIAEGYSVSREKKESFPLTVTSAQKNPTAFYLCASSIDRGRAGNTIYFGEGSWLTVV.

The rearrangement uses TRBV18 and TRBJ2-1; TRBD2 is a possible D gene (6 bases). Trimming stripped 2 bases from V and 7 bases from J, with 12 bases between. The CDR3 consists of 14 residues. The germline CDR1 and CDR2 sequences are KGHSH and LQKENI. CDR3 sequence: CASSPSTGGNEQFF. The CDR3 DNA follows: TGTGCCAGCTCACCATCAACTGGGGGGAATGAGCAGTTCTTC.

Written as DNA, the CDR3 is TGTGCCAGCAGTTCCCGGGTGGACAGGGTGGCCAATGAGCAGTTCTTC. Its translation: CASSSRVDRVANEQFF. This chain connects TRBV27 to TRBJ2-1; 8 positions match TRBD1. Germline CDR1 reads MNHEY; CDR2 reads SMNVEV (reference sequence). This CDR3 is built from 16 residues. V gave up 4 bases and J gave up 6 bases; unmatched junction bases: 11.

This sequence joins TRBV6-6 and TRBJ2-7; the D gene could be TRBD1 or TRBD2 (6 bases each). The CDR3 totals 13 residues. Trimming took off 2 bases at V and 6 bases at J, with 11 bases between the two ends. Germline CDR1 reads MNHNY; CDR2 reads SVGAGI (reference sequence). CDR3 nucleotides: TGTGCCAGCAGTTACAGTGGGGGGCGCGAGCAGTACTTC. It is translated as CASSYSGGREQYF.

V is TRBV5-1 and J is TRBJ2-7, with 14 bases lining up with TRBD2. The length of the CDR3 is 15 residues. V dropped 4 bases and J dropped 7; count of bases not matched to a gene: 7. Germline V gives CDR1 SGHRS, CDR2 YFSETQ. CDR3 region: CASSGGTSGRGEQYF. The CDR3 DNA reads TGCGCCAGCAGCGGGGGGACTAGCGGGAGAGGGGAGCAGTACTTC.

This clone was seen a single time. The chain links TRBV7-9 to TRBJ2-5; D perhaps matches TRBD1 (6 bases). The CDR3 covers 15 residues. Germline V lookup: CDR1 SEHNR, CDR2 FQNEAQ (reference sequence). V was pared by 0 bases and J by 0 bases, with 8 bases between. The CDR3 region is CASSLAGADQETQYF. DNA for the CDR3: TGTGCCAGCAGCTTAGCGGGGGCCGACCAAGAGACCCAGTACTTC.

The chain joins TRBV27 to TRBJ2-7; D may be TRBD2 (6 bases). CDR1 and CDR2 from the germline V gene are MNHEY and SMNVEV (reference sequence). The CDR3 spans 16 residues. V was clipped by 5 bases and J by 5 bases, with 22 bases between them. The DNA of the CDR3 is TGTGCCAGCAGTCCATGGGTTGGCAGGGAGGCCCACGAGCAGTACTTC. Amino acids: CASSPWVGREAHEQYF.

This clone was seen a few times. The sample contains more than one DNA sequence encoding this CDR3. The rearrangement uses TRBV4-1 and TRBJ1-5, with D uncertain. This CDR3 has 16 amino acids. V was pared by 0 bases and J by 0 bases, with 9 bases between. The germline V gene has CDR1 MGHRA and CDR2 YSYEKL. CDR3 sequence (DNA): TGCGCCAGCAGCCAAGAGCCGATAAATAGCAATCAGCCCCAGCATTTT. This gives the protein CASSQEPINSNQPQHF.

The J gene is TRBJ2-1, the V gene TRBV7-9; D is possibly TRBD1 (6 bases). The CDR3 is 15 residues long. V lost 0 bases, J lost 4 bases, and 10 bases lay in between. Germline CDR1 SEHNR, CDR2 FQNEAQ (reference sequence). CDR3 protein: CASSLARGNYNEQFF. CDR3 in DNA: TGTGCCAGCAGCTTAGCCAGGGGCAATTACAATGAGCAGTTCTTC.

The chain uses TRBV30 and TRBJ2-5; 7 nucleotides line up with TRBD2. J gave up 5 bases and V 0 bases, and 9 bases lay outside the gene matches. Germline V lookup: CDR1 GTSNPN, CDR2 SVGIG (reference sequence). This CDR3 is 15 amino acids long. CDR3 in amino acids: CAWSVSSGPGETQYF. As DNA, the CDR3 is TGTGCCTGGAGTGTGTCTAGCGGTCCAGGGGAGACCCAGTACTTC.

This clone was seen a handful of times. This chain uses TRBV11-2 with TRBJ2-7; D is possibly TRBD1 (5 bases). The CDR3 runs 16 residues. Germline V gives CDR1 SGHAT, CDR2 FQNNGV. The V end lost 4 bases, the J end lost 3 bases, and 19 bases lay between the germline ends. CDR3 nucleotides: TGTGCCAGCAGCTCCCCCTTCGCCAGGGTAAACTACGAGCAGTACTTC. Its translation is CASSSPFARVNYEQYF.

This chain uses TRBV3-1 (or the pseudogene TRBV3-2) with TRBJ2-3, with D possibly matching TRBD2 (6 bases). Between the trimmed V and J ends, which lost 1 base and 1 base, there was a span of 12 bases. The CDR3 has 16 residues. CDR1 is LGHDT and CDR2 is YNNKEL in the germline V gene (reference sequence). The CDR3 sequence: CASSQAPSARTDTQYF. DNA of the CDR3: TGTGCCAGCAGCCAAGCCCCTAGCGCGCGCACAGATACGCAGTATTTT.

This clone was counted only a few times. V gene TRBV11-2 combines with J gene TRBJ2-7; weak D call: TRBD2 (6 bases). The CDR3 spans 16 residues. The V gene lost 5 bases and the J gene lost 0 bases, with 17 bases spanning the gap. Germline values: CDR1 SGHAT, CDR2 FQNNGV. The DNA of the CDR3 is TGTGCCAGCAGCGAGAGGGACTCCGGCCTCTCCTACGAGCAGTACTTC. It codes for CASSERDSGLSYEQYF.

V usage is TRBV30 and J usage is TRBJ1-6, with D possibly matching TRBD1 (5 bases). The CDR3 has 13 residues. Germline CDR1 GTSNPN, CDR2 SVGIG (reference sequence). Trimming cost V 4 bases and J 10 bases, with 14 bases left between them. The CDR3 bases are TGTGCCTGGACTTCGTCCAGGGCCTCACCCCTCCACTTT. As protein: CAWTSSRASPLHF.

This clone was observed once. The rearrangement joins TRBV30 to TRBJ1-1; D perhaps matches TRBD1 (5 bases). Germline V lookup: CDR1 GTSNPN, CDR2 SVGIG (reference sequence). V was shortened by 3 bases and J by 0 bases, with 11 bases between the two germline ends. The CDR3 has 14 amino acids. CDR3: CAWRKPGLNTEAFF. As DNA, the CDR3 is TGTGCCTGGAGGAAACCGGGACTGAACACTGAAGCTTTCTTT.

The chain is built from TRBV19 and TRBJ1-6, with 9 bases matching TRBD1. The V and J ends lost 7 bases and 8 bases, in that order; junction bases with no gene match: 3. The CDR3 has 13 amino acids. The germline CDR1 and CDR2 sequences are LNHDA and SQIVND (reference sequence). The CDR3 reads CASKGQGHSPLHF. DNA of the CDR3: TGTGCCAGTAAGGGACAGGGTCATTCACCCCTCCACTTT. The full variable domain, in which reference TRBV19 and TRBJ1-6 provide the parts outside the CDR3, is DGGITQSPKYLFRKEGQNVTLSCEQNLNHDAMYWYRQDPGQGLRLIYYSQIVNDFQKGDIAEGYSVSREKKESFPLTVTSAQKNPTAFYLCASKGQGHSPLHFGNGTRLTVT.

The chain joins TRBV2 to TRBJ1-1; tentative D call: TRBD1 (5 bases). CDR3 length equals 11 residues. Per germline, CDR1 SNHLY and CDR2 FYNNEI. Trimming stripped 8 bases from V and 6 bases from J, with 10 bases between. The CDR3 nucleotides are TGTGCCAGCCACCGGGGGGCTGAAGCTTTCTTT. Its translation: CASHRGAEAFF.

This clone is labeled medium-sized (0.01 to 0.1%). The chain uses TRBV29-1 and TRBJ2-7; 12 positions match TRBD2. CDR1 and CDR2 (germline): SQVTM, ANQGSEA. V dropped 7 bases and J dropped 4; count of bases not matched to a gene: 2. This CDR3 is 12 amino acids long. The DNA of the CDR3 is TGCAGCGCCGGGACTAGCGGGTACGAGCAGTACTTC. This encodes CSAGTSGYEQYF.

In its sample, this clone was seen once. This chain connects TRBV3-1 (or the pseudogene TRBV3-2) to TRBJ1-6; no firm D call. This CDR3 contains 14 residues. Germline V gene sequence: CDR1 LGHDT, CDR2 YNNKEL (reference sequence). V was cut by 3 bases and J by 7 bases, with 10 bases left in between. Here the CDR3 reads CASSQSTNNSPLHF. For the CDR3, the DNA is TGTGCCAGCAGCCAGTCGACAAACAATTCACCCCTCCACTTT.